The 25 T cell receptor beta chains reported below all come from one sample, sequenced in a study of Ad26.COV2.S vaccination and SARS-CoV-2 variants. As for treatment: some 20 received Ad26.COV2.S at low or high dose, single or two shots; roughly five received placebo; per-sample allocation not given. It was on day 63 after the first vaccine or placebo injection that samples were taken. Produced via immunoSEQ multiplex PCR; TCRdb's table is partial and in-frame only. This table holds around 450,000 clones, roughly 88% found once. Sample: peripheral blood, taken in a trial of Ad26.COV2.S vaccine versus placebo. These receptors were obtained from a person aged 18-60 years who received the Ad26.COV2.S COVID-19 vaccine or a placebo.

The chain has TRBV30 and TRBJ1-1; 8 bases align to TRBD1. This CDR3 has 16 amino acids. With 3 bases clipped from V and 2 bases from J, the junction kept 11 bases outside the gene matches. In germline, CDR1 is GTSNPN, CDR2 SVGIG (reference sequence). The CDR3 protein is CAWSGPTTGVNTEAFF. CDR3 sequence (DNA): TGTGCCTGGAGCGGACCCACGACAGGGGTTAACACTGAAGCTTTCTTT.

This clone has only a few counts. J is TRBJ2-7 and V is TRBV6-2 or TRBV6-3, with D possibly being TRBD1 or TRBD2 (6 bases each). V lost 6 bases to trimming and J lost 8 bases, with 17 bases between them. The CDR3 spans 13 residues. From germline, CDR1 is MNHEY and CDR2 SVGEGT. The CDR3 loop reads CASSPGGPKQQYF. The CDR3, as DNA: TGTGCCAGCAGCCCCGGGGGCCCTAAGCAGCAGTACTTC.

The chain recombines TRBV2 with TRBJ2-5, with D perhaps matching TRBD2 (5 bases). V gave up 6 bases and J gave up 0 bases, with 14 bases separating them. Germline lookup yields CDR1 SNHLY and CDR2 FYNNEI. This CDR3 spans 15 amino acids. The CDR3 bases are TGTGCCAGCAGCGATTTCGAGGGCTACCAAGAGACCCAGTACTTC. It codes for CASSDFEGYQETQYF.

The chain recombines TRBV30 with TRBJ2-5, with a tentative D call TRBD1 (6 bases). There are 13 residues in the CDR3. Trimming removed 0 bases from V and 5 bases from J, with 10 bases in between. In germline, CDR1 is GTSNPN, CDR2 SVGIG (reference sequence). The CDR3 loop reads CAWSVRGGETQYF. CDR3 coding DNA: TGTGCCTGGAGTGTACGAGGGGGTGAGACCCAGTACTTC.

The chain recombines TRBV28 with TRBJ2-4, with D perhaps TRBD1 or TRBD2 (6 bases each). Trimming stripped 9 bases from V and 2 bases from J, with 14 bases between. CDR3 length equals 14 residues. CDR1 is MDHEN and CDR2 is SYDVKM in the germline V gene. The chain's CDR3 is CARKGGETKNIQYF. CDR3 coding DNA: TGTGCCAGGAAGGGGGGAGAGACCAAAAACATTCAGTACTTC.

A few counts support this clone. The chain links TRBV7-6 to TRBJ2-2, with D hard to call. V gave up 1 base and J gave up 6 bases, with 9 bases separating them. The V gene's germline CDR1 is SGHVS and CDR2 FNYEAQ. The CDR3 is 14 residues long. The CDR3 loop is CASSLVSDPGELFF. CDR3 in DNA: TGTGCCAGCAGCTTAGTAAGCGACCCCGGGGAGCTGTTTTTT.

V is TRBV6-8 and J is TRBJ2-1; 7 bases are shared with TRBD2. The length of the CDR3 is 18 residues. CDR1 MNHGY and CDR2 SAAAGT come from the germline V gene. After removal of 4 bases from V and 6 bases from J, the junction contained 18 bases not matched to a gene. CDR3 sequence: CASSFSLAARGGVNEQFF. DNA for the CDR3: TGTGCCAGCAGTTTTAGCCTAGCGGCACGAGGAGGGGTCAATGAGCAGTTCTTC.

This chain's CDR3 is CASSLGTGGVGITEAFF. DNA of the CDR3: TGCGCCAGCAGCTTGGGGACAGGGGGTGTAGGTATCACTGAAGCTTTCTTT. V usage is TRBV5-1 and J usage is TRBJ1-1; 10 bases fit TRBD1. The CDR3 is 17 amino acids. Germline V lookup: CDR1 SGHRS, CDR2 YFSETQ. Trimming at V came to 0 bases and at J to 4 bases, leaving 9 bases not matched to a gene.

This clone was seen once. The rearrangement links TRBV5-1 to TRBJ2-1; D perhaps matches TRBD1 (5 bases). CDR3 length equals 15 residues. CDR1 is SGHRS and CDR2 is YFSETQ in the germline V gene. V lost 6 bases to trimming and J lost 0 bases, with 13 bases between them. DNA for the CDR3: TGCGCCAGCAAGGTCAGGGTGGGCTCCTACAATGAGCAGTTCTTC. This encodes CASKVRVGSYNEQFF.

The V call is TRBV5-8, the J call TRBJ2-1; no definite D call. With 3 bases removed from V and 5 bases from J, the gap between germline ends came to 24 bases. This CDR3 is built from 18 residues. Germline V CDR1 and CDR2: SGHTS, YDEGEE. CDR3 sequence reads: CASSSPTLPWVDHNEQFF. The CDR3 bases are TGTGCCAGCAGCTCCCCGACCTTACCCTGGGTCGACCACAATGAGCAGTTCTTC.

The chain carries TRBV7-8 and TRBJ2-7; 10 bases are a match to TRBD2. The CDR3 has 15 amino acids. V was pared by 5 bases and J by 3 bases, with 7 bases of the junction left unmatched. The V gene's germline CDR1 is SGHVS and CDR2 FQNEAQ. The DNA for the CDR3 is TGTGCCAGCAGCCCCCGGACTAGCGGAATCTACGAGCAGTACTTC. Its translation is CASSPRTSGIYEQYF. Full variable domain (remainder filled in from reference TRBV7-8 and TRBJ2-7): GAGVSQSPRYKVAKRGQDVALRCDPISGHVSLFWYQQALGQGPEFLTYFQNEAQLDKSGLPSDRFFAERPEGSVSTLKIQRTQQEDSAVYLCASSPRTSGIYEQYFGPGTRLTVT.

As concerns this clone: Other DNA sequences in this sample translate to the same CDR3. V gene TRBV6-5 combines with J gene TRBJ2-1; TRBD1 agrees at 8 bases. The V gene's germline CDR1 is MNHEY and CDR2 SVGAGI. Germline trimming cut 6 bases from V and 2 bases from J; bases unmatched to any gene: 6. The CDR3 has 15 amino acids. CDR3 in amino acids: CASSLDRGPYNEQFF. Here the CDR3 DNA reads TGTGCCAGCAGCCTCGACAGGGGACCCTACAATGAGCAGTTCTTC.

The count of this clone is one. The rearrangement uses TRBV2 and TRBJ2-3; D unresolved. CDR3 length: 13 residues. Germline V gives CDR1 SNHLY, CDR2 FYNNEI. Trimming took 7 bases from V and 2 from J, leaving 10 bases between them. DNA of the CDR3: TGTGCCAGCAAATGGCAGACCACAGATACGCAGTATTTT. Translating gives CASKWQTTDTQYF.

The genes are TRBV18 and TRBJ2-7; D may correspond to TRBD1 or TRBD2 (5 bases each). V was shortened by 0 bases and J by 4 bases, with 16 bases between the two germline ends. Looked up from germline, CDR1 is KGHSH and CDR2 is LQKENI. The CDR3 is made up of 16 amino acids. DNA of the CDR3: TGTGCCAGCTCACCACCAGCTGTTGGGACCATGTACGAGCAGTACTTC. Its protein product is CASSPPAVGTMYEQYF.

J is TRBJ2-7 and V is TRBV27; the match to TRBD1 covers 8 bases. This CDR3 has 15 amino acids. V lost 2 bases and J lost 2; bases outside the gene matches: 5. Germline values: CDR1 MNHEY, CDR2 SMNVEV (reference sequence). This CDR3 is CASSLRTGPTYEQYF. CDR3 nucleotides: TGTGCCAGCAGTTTAAGGACAGGGCCAACCTACGAGCAGTACTTC.

The rearrangement links TRBV4-1 to TRBJ2-1; D uncertain. CDR1 MGHRA and CDR2 YSYEKL come from the germline V gene. The CDR3 has 14 residues. The V end lost 2 bases, the J end lost 6 bases, and 11 bases lay between the germline ends. Here the CDR3 reads CASSQRVGFNEQFF. Here the CDR3 DNA reads TGCGCCAGCAGCCAACGGGTAGGATTCAATGAGCAGTTCTTC.

This chain connects TRBV9 to TRBJ1-4; D is uncertain. The CDR3 contains 16 residues. Trimming removed 0 bases at V and 5 bases at J, with 14 bases between. From germline, CDR1 is SGDLS and CDR2 YYNGEE. The CDR3 region is CASSVGEGKSNEKLFF. CDR3 in DNA: TGTGCCAGCAGCGTAGGGGAAGGGAAGTCCAATGAAAAACTGTTTTTT. Filled out from reference TRBV9 and TRBJ1-4, the complete variable domain reads DSGVTQTPKHLITATGQRVTLRCSPRSGDLSVYWYQQSLDQGLQFLIQYYNGEERAKGNILERFSAQQFPDLHSELNLSSLELGDSALYFCASSVGEGKSNEKLFFGSGTQLSVL.

The genes are TRBV7-2 and TRBJ2-3; D gene ambiguous. V was trimmed by 1 base and J by 4 bases, leaving 9 bases between them. CDR1 and CDR2 (germline): SGHTA, FQGNSA. The CDR3 has 14 amino acids. As DNA, the CDR3 is TGTGCCAGCAGCTTAGACTCGGCGTCAGATACGCAGTATTTT. Translation: CASSLDSASDTQYF.

This chain joins TRBV10-3 and TRBJ2-7, with a possible D match to TRBD2 (5 bases). V was clipped by 6 bases and J by 2 bases, with 8 bases between them. The germline V gene has CDR1 ENHRY and CDR2 SYGVKD. The CDR3 is made up of 12 amino acids. CDR3 nucleotide sequence: TGTGCCATCAGCGGGGTCACCTACGAGCAGTACTTC. Its protein is CAISGVTYEQYF.

This chain links TRBV27 with TRBJ1-1; weak D call: TRBD1 (5 bases). Germline lookup yields CDR1 MNHEY and CDR2 SMNVEV (reference sequence). The CDR3 is made up of 15 amino acids. Trimming took off 3 bases at V and 6 bases at J, with 17 bases between the two ends. This CDR3 reads CASSFGGAAASEAFF. As DNA, the CDR3 is TGTGCCAGCAGTTTTGGTGGGGCCGCGGCTTCTGAAGCTTTCTTT.

The CDR3 coding sequence is TGTGCCAGTAGCGGGACAGGGTCAGGAAACACCATATATTTT. Its protein product is CASSGTGSGNTIYF. The chain joins TRBV19 to TRBJ1-3, with 9 bases matching TRBD1. Trimming took 6 bases from V and 4 from J; bases not matched to a gene: 4. The germline V gene has CDR1 LNHDA and CDR2 SQIVND (reference sequence). The CDR3 covers 14 residues.

The chain links TRBV7-8 to TRBJ2-3, with D uncertain. Germline V gives CDR1 SGHVS, CDR2 FQNEAQ. The CDR3 extends over 13 amino acids. The V and J ends lost 1 base and 1 base respectively, with 3 bases between them. For the CDR3, the DNA is TGTGCCAGCAGCTTAGAAGGCACAGATACGCAGTATTTT. It translates to CASSLEGTDTQYF.

The genes are TRBV5-4 and TRBJ2-2; D remains ambiguous. V lost 2 bases and J lost 2, with 10 bases in between. The CDR3 has 15 amino acids. The germline V gene has CDR1 SGHNT and CDR2 YYREEE (reference sequence). The CDR3 sequence is CASSLGIANTGELFF. The DNA of the CDR3 is TGTGCCAGCAGCTTAGGGATAGCTAACACCGGGGAGCTGTTTTTT.

The V call is TRBV7-9, the J call TRBJ2-1; 9 bases fit TRBD1. J lost 7 bases, V lost 4 bases, and 11 bases had no gene match. The CDR3 consists of 16 residues. Per germline, CDR1 SEHNR and CDR2 FQNEAQ (reference sequence). For the CDR3, the DNA is TGTGCCAGCAGCTCCGCTGGGACAGGGATAAGAAATGAGCAGTTCTTC. It encodes CASSSAGTGIRNEQFF. The entire variable domain, with the rest obtained from reference TRBV7-9 and TRBJ2-1, is as follows: DTGVSQNPRHKITKRGQNVTFRCDPISEHNRLYWYRQTLGQGPEFLTYFQNEAQLEKSRLLSDRFSAERPKGSFSTLEIQRTEQGDSAMYLCASSSAGTGIRNEQFFGPGTRLTVL.

The J gene is TRBJ2-3, the V gene TRBV9, with 8 bases fitting TRBD2. Trimming took 0 bases from V and 1 from J; bases not matched to a gene: 7. Per germline, CDR1 SGDLS and CDR2 YYNGEE. The CDR3 spans 17 residues. CDR3 sequence reads: CASSVDAGGIGTDTQYF. CDR3 bases: TGTGCCAGCAGCGTAGACGCGGGAGGAATCGGCACAGATACGCAGTATTTT.